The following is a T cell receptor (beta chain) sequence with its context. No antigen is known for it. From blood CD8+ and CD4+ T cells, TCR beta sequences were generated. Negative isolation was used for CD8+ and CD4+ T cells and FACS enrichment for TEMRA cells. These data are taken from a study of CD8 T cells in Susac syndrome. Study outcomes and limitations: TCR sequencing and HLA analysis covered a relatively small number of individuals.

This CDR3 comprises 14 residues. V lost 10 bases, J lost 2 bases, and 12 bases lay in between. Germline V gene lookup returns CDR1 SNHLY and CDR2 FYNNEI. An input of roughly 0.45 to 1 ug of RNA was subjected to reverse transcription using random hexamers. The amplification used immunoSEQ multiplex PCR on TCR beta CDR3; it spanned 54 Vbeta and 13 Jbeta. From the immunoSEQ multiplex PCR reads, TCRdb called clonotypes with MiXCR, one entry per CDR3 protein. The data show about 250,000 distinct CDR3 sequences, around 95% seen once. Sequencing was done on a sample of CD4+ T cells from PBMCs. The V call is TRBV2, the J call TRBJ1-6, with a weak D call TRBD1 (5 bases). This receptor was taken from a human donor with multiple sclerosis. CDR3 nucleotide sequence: TGTGCCACCCTAGACAGTCCCTATAATTCACCCCTCCACTTT. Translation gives CATLDSPYNSPLHF. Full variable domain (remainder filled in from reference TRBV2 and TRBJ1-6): EPEVTQTPSHQVTQMGQEVILRCVPISNHLYFYWYRQILGQKVEFLVSFYNNEISEKSEIFDDQFSVERPDGSNFTLKIRSTKLEDSAMYFCATLDSPYNSPLHFGNGTRLTVT.